The 11 T cell receptor beta chains in this list originate from one sample, sequenced in a study of T cells in Graves' hyperthyroidism and ophthalmopathy. Amplification of TCR beta CDR3 regions used RNA as the template. During a first-round RT-PCR of the TCR CDR3, the HTBI primer set was used. TCRdb re-called the multiplex PCR reads through MiXCR, storing one row per CDR3 protein. This repertoire shows a few hundred thousand distinct CDR3 sequences, approximately 16% found once; its top ten account for about 33%. The sample comprised blood. These receptors all come from a woman between 50 and 59 years old with Graves' hyperthyroidism that later progressed to Graves' ophthalmopathy.

At least ten counts were recorded for this clonotype. This chain links TRBV10-1 with TRBJ2-7; 10 nucleotides match TRBD1. The germline V gene encodes CDR1 WNHNN and CDR2 SYGVQD (reference sequence). V shed 5 bases, J shed 5 bases, and the junction held 9 bases outside the gene matches. CDR3 size: 15 residues. The CDR3 here is CASSPRTGGLDEQYF. CDR3 nucleotides: TGCGCCAGCAGTCCCCGGACAGGGGGATTGGACGAGCAGTACTTC.

This clonotype showed up many times. The CDR3 nucleotides are TGCGCCAGCAAGCTAGCGGTAAGCTCCTACAATGAGCAGTTCTTC. Its protein is CASKLAVSSYNEQFF. The gene calls are TRBV5-1 and TRBJ2-1; 7 positions agree with TRBD2. With 6 bases clipped from V and 0 bases from J, the junction kept 6 bases outside the gene matches. Germline V CDR1 and CDR2: SGHRS, YFSETQ. The CDR3 has 15 amino acids.

The chain recombines TRBV6-1 with TRBJ2-1; the match to TRBD2 covers 7 bases. Germline V CDR1 and CDR2: MNHNS, SASEGT. V was clipped by 7 bases and J by 7 bases; unmatched bases: 13. The CDR3 has 15 amino acids. The CDR3 loop is CASKVAGTMGNEQFF. The CDR3 DNA reads as TGTGCCAGCAAAGTAGCGGGTACCATGGGAAATGAGCAGTTCTTC.

This clonotype appeared many times. V gene TRBV20-1 combines with J gene TRBJ2-5, with 9 positions matching TRBD1. J was trimmed by 3 bases and V by 2 bases; bases with no gene match: 4. The CDR3 runs to 14 residues. Germline CDR1 reads DFQATT; CDR2 reads SNEGSKA (reference sequence). The CDR3 loop reads CSARIGTGKETQYF. The CDR3 bases are TGCAGTGCTAGAATCGGGACAGGGAAAGAGACCCAGTACTTC.

This clonotype was found a few times. This chain joins TRBV28 and TRBJ2-1; TRBD1 matches 10 bases. The V gene end was trimmed by 6 bases and the J gene end by 14 bases; junction bases not matched to a gene: 7. The germline V gene encodes CDR1 MDHEN and CDR2 SYDVKM. The CDR3 loop spans 12 amino acids. This chain's CDR3 is CASSLQTGGKFF. As DNA, the CDR3 is TGTGCCAGCAGCCTCCAGACAGGGGGCAAGTTCTTC.

This clonotype was detected many times. The CDR3 loop reads CASRGGGNTGELFF. The CDR3 coding sequence is TGTGCCAGCAGAGGCGGAGGGAACACCGGGGAGCTGTTTTTT. The J gene is TRBJ2-2, the V gene TRBV7-3, with D possibly TRBD2 on 5 matching bases. Germline CDR1 reads SGHTA; CDR2 reads FQGTGA. The CDR3 extends over 14 amino acids. V lost 6 bases to trimming and J lost 1 base, with 9 bases between them.

DNA of the CDR3: TGTGCCAGTAGTATGGGAGAGGCGGGGGGCCTGGATACGCAGTATTTT. Encoded protein: CASSMGEAGGLDTQYF. The chain combines TRBV19 with TRBJ2-3; 8 nucleotides line up with TRBD2. V trimming: 3 bases; J trimming: 6 bases; junction bases outside the gene matches: 11. Germline V gene data show CDR1 as LNHDA and CDR2 as SQIVND (reference sequence). This CDR3 spans 16 amino acids.

To note about this clonotype: A much larger clone sits a single nucleotide away, making a read error possible. The chain links TRBV6-1 to TRBJ1-5; 7 bases fit TRBD1. The CDR3 length is 14 residues. CDR1 is MNHNS and CDR2 is SASEGT in the germline V gene. With V trimmed by 6 bases and J by 0 bases, 2 bases remained unmatched. CDR3 DNA sequence: TGTGCCAGCAGCAACAGGGGTAGCAATCAGCCCCAGCATTTT. Amino acid sequence: CASSNRGSNQPQHF.

For the CDR3, the DNA is TGTGCCAGCAGCTTAACCTGGACAGGAACCGGGGAGCTGTTTTTT. Its protein is CASSLTWTGTGELFF. This rearrangement joins TRBV7-3 to TRBJ2-2, with 7 nucleotides matching TRBD1. The J segment lost 5 bases and the V segment lost 0 bases, leaving 3 bases of the junction unmatched. Germline V gives CDR1 SGHTA, CDR2 FQGTGA. The CDR3 spans 15 residues.

This clonotype occurred many times. This chain links TRBV10-3 with TRBJ2-2, with 8 bases identical to TRBD1. Unmatched junction bases numbered 6, after V lost 0 bases and J lost 6 bases. The CDR3 length is 16 residues. Germline V gene data show CDR1 as ENHRY and CDR2 as SYGVKD. The CDR3 DNA sequence: TGTGCCATCAGTGAGTCTGGAGGACAGGGCTCCGGGGAGCTGTTTTTT. This translates into CAISESGGQGSGELFF.

The genes are TRBV20-1 and TRBJ1-6; D ambiguous. The CDR3 consists of 17 residues. In germline, CDR1 is DFQATT, CDR2 SNEGSKA (reference sequence). The germline V and J ends were trimmed by 5 bases and 3 bases, with 20 bases remaining between them. The CDR3, as DNA: TGCAGTGCTCCTATGAATGGGGTTCCAAGCTATAATTCACCCCTCCACTTT. Its protein is CSAPMNGVPSYNSPLHF.